The clone carrying this TCR beta chain was detected once. The data stem from a study of OX40 agonist ivuxolimab in advanced cancers. As for the study in general: In this trial design, patients received ivuxolimab intravenously at 0.01 to 10 mg/kg every 2 weeks.

CDR1 is SQVTM, CDR2 ANQGSEA, per germline. This CDR3 spans 11 amino acids. Trimming took off 8 bases at V and 6 bases at J, with 13 bases between the two ends. The method was immunoSEQ multiplex PCR; TCRdb's version includes in-frame clones alone and lacks a portion of them. The repertoire holds approximately 70,000 clones, with about 82% as singletons. This specimen consisted of CD4+ or CD8+ T cells sorted from blood, obtained in a trial of the OX40 agonist ivuxolimab. This receptor was obtained from an adult with an advanced solid tumor such as melanoma, head and neck, liver or kidney cancer. The chain joins TRBV29-1 to TRBJ2-5; D tentatively fits TRBD1 or TRBD2 (5 bases each). CDR3 protein: CSTLWGKTQYF. The CDR3 DNA follows: TGCAGCACGCTTTGGGGGAAGACCCAGTACTTC. The full variable domain, with the rest looked up from reference TRBV29-1 and TRBJ2-5, is SAVISQKPSRDICQRGTSLTIQCQVDSQVTMMFWYRQQPGQSLTLIATANQGSEATYESGFVIDKFPISRPNLTFSTLTVSNMSPEDSSIYLCSTLWGKTQYFGPGTRLLVL.